This TCR beta chain stems from a study of cytomegalovirus exposure and HLA in healthy donors. Across the whole study: It was reported in a later analysis that the same platform had been used for the 120 validation repertoires as for the 550 to 700 first-cohort repertoires. Study results and limitations: The classifier reportedly diagnosed cytomegalovirus status with high sensitivity and specificity. Rare sequences made up most TCRs, while some public TCRs were found in many donors.

This table comes from immunoSEQ multiplex PCR, and its TCRdb copy is limited to in-frame clones, with some not included. The sample carries 150,000 to 180,000 clones, 80% to 90% recorded once. Note on this clone: The antigen is not known.

The donors were part of the roughly 120-subject validation cohort, which stood apart from the roughly 640-subject first cohort. The CDR3 extends over 15 amino acids. V gave up 5 bases and J gave up 7 bases, with 18 bases separating them. Per the germline V gene, CDR1 is SGHAT and CDR2 is FQNNGV. This sequence was found in a man between 18 and 29 years old in good health and CMV-seropositive. V usage is TRBV11-2 and J usage is TRBJ1-5, with TRBD1 as a possible D gene (5 bases). Sequencing input: PBMCs. This CDR3 is CASSIDPGLGQPQHF. CDR3 nucleotide sequence: TGTGCCAGCAGCATCGATCCAGGGTTGGGACAGCCCCAGCATTTT.